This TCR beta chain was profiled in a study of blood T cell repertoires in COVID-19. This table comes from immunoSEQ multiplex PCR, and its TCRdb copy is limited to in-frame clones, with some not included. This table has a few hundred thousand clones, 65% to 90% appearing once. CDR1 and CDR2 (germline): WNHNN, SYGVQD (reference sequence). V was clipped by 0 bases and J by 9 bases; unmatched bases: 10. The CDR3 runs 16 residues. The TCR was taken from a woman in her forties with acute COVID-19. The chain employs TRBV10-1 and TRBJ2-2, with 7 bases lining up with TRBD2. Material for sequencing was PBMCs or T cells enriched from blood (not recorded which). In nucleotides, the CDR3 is TGCGCCAGCAGTGAGTCTGGGGCGACTAGCATCAGGGAGCTGTTTTTT. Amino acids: CASSESGATSIRELFF.